Below are 29 T cell receptor beta chains sequenced from a single sample in a study of blood T cell repertoires in COVID-19. Profiled with immunoSEQ multiplex PCR; TCRdb holds only in-frame clones, not every one. The repertoire holds some 450,000 clones, with approximately 88% as singletons. Sequencing was performed on peripheral blood. The receptors here all came from a woman aged 45-60 years with COVID-19, enrolled during active disease.

In the case of this clone: The sample has other DNA sequences that encode this CDR3 too. J is TRBJ1-1 and V is TRBV2; possibly TRBD1 for D (5 bases). V lost 4 bases and J lost 0, with 6 bases in between. Germline CDR1 and CDR2: SNHLY and FYNNEI. This CDR3 region has 13 residues. The CDR3 loop is CASSGQLNTEAFF. In nucleotides, the CDR3 is TGTGCCAGCAGTGGACAGTTGAACACTGAAGCTTTCTTT.

V and J are TRBV5-1 and TRBJ1-2; D is undetermined. This CDR3 contains 13 residues. Germline assignment: CDR1 SGHRS and CDR2 YFSETQ. V lost 0 bases, J lost 8 bases, and 11 bases lay in between. DNA for the CDR3: TGCGCCAGCAGCTTGGGGGTTGAACAGGGCTACACCTTC. This encodes CASSLGVEQGYTF. Looking up the rest from reference TRBV5-1 and TRBJ1-2 gives the full variable domain: KAGVTQTPRYLIKTRGQQVTLSCSPISGHRSVSWYQQTPGQGLQFLFEYFSETQRNKGNFPGRFSGRQFSNSRSEMNVSTLELGDSALYLCASSLGVEQGYTFGSGTRLTVV.

In this sample, this clone turned up once. This chain connects TRBV7-6 to TRBJ2-7; 9 bases match TRBD2. CDR3 length equals 15 residues. Trimming removed 5 bases from V and 2 bases from J; junction bases left unmatched: 7. Per the germline V gene, CDR1 is SGHVS and CDR2 is FNYEAQ. This chain's CDR3 is CASSPGTSLAYEQYF. In DNA, the CDR3 is TGTGCCAGCAGCCCCGGGACTAGCCTGGCCTACGAGCAGTACTTC.

The chain couples TRBV6-5 to TRBJ1-2; D call uncertain. CDR3 length: 13 residues. V lost 4 bases, J lost 4 bases, and 10 bases lay in between. In germline, CDR1 is MNHEY, CDR2 SVGAGI. CDR3 in amino acids: CASSSGGFYGYTF. CDR3 DNA: TGTGCCAGCAGTTCGGGTGGTTTCTATGGCTACACCTTC.

V and J are TRBV5-6 and TRBJ2-3, with D maybe TRBD2 (6 bases). Trimming took 1 base from V and 6 from J, leaving 24 bases between them. The CDR3 length is 18 residues. Germline loops: CDR1 SGHDT, CDR2 YYEEEE. CDR3 in DNA: TGTGCCAGCAGCTTGATAGGCGGGGCGGGGTCCAAAACGGATACGCAGTATTTT. It encodes CASSLIGGAGSKTDTQYF. Drawing the rest from reference TRBV5-6 and TRBJ2-3, the complete variable domain is DAGVTQSPTHLIKTRGQQVTLRCSPKSGHDTVSWYQQALGQGPQFIFQYYEEEERQRGNFPDRFSGHQFPNYSSELNVNALLLGDSALYLCASSLIGGAGSKTDTQYFGPGTRLTVL.

The rearrangement links TRBV21-1 to TRBJ1-6; TRBD1, the table's D call, lacks a check against the DNA. TRBV21-1 is annotated as a pseudogene. This CDR3 spans 17 amino acids. In DNA, the CDR3 is TGTGCCAGCAGCAAAGCGCCTCAGGGTTGCCGTAATTCACCCCTCCACTTT. Translation gives CASSKAPQGCRNSPLHF.

The chain has TRBV6-1 and TRBJ1-4; TRBD1 matches at 7 bases. Germline CDR1 is MNHNS and CDR2 is SASEGT. This CDR3 spans 16 amino acids. Trimming at V came to 0 bases and at J to 4 bases, leaving 5 bases not matched to a gene. The CDR3 here is CASSEARDSLNEKLFF. CDR3 nucleotide sequence: TGTGCCAGCAGTGAAGCCCGGGACAGCCTTAATGAAAAACTGTTTTTT.

The rearrangement uses TRBV7-2 and TRBJ1-2; 7 positions match TRBD1. This CDR3 comprises 12 residues. Trimming removed 5 bases from V and 8 bases from J; junction bases left unmatched: 5. CDR1 and CDR2 (germline): SGHTA, FQGNSA. The CDR3 DNA reads as TGTGCCAGCAGCCCAGGGACAGTAGGCTACACCTTC. This gives the protein CASSPGTVGYTF.

The J gene is TRBJ1-1, the V gene TRBV18; no clear D. Germline V gene lookup returns CDR1 KGHSH and CDR2 LQKENI. V was pared by 4 bases and J by 6 bases, with 15 bases between. CDR3 length: 14 amino acids. DNA for the CDR3: TGTGCCAGCTCACTACAGTATAGTTGGGCTGAAGCTTTCTTT. It is translated as CASSLQYSWAEAFF.

This clone was observed once. For the CDR3, the DNA is TGTGCCAGCAGTCAAGGACAGGGGTTTGATGGCTACACCTTC. It codes for CASSQGQGFDGYTF. This sequence joins TRBV28 and TRBJ1-2, with 9 bases fitting TRBD1. The CDR3 has 14 amino acids. Trimming took 5 bases from V and 6 from J; bases not matched to a gene: 7. The germline gives CDR1 MDHEN, CDR2 SYDVKM.

The rearrangement uses TRBV2 and TRBJ2-7, with 12 nucleotides matching TRBD2. CDR1 and CDR2 from the germline V gene are SNHLY and FYNNEI. V was pared by 7 bases and J by 7 bases, with 8 bases of the junction left unmatched. The CDR3 consists of 14 residues. The CDR3 protein is CASTSTSGGLEQYF. CDR3 DNA sequence: TGTGCCAGCACTTCGACTAGCGGGGGTTTAGAGCAGTACTTC.

This clone appeared once. V usage is TRBV5-4 and J usage is TRBJ2-5; a possible D gene is TRBD2 (5 bases). This CDR3 comprises 13 residues. Germline V lookup: CDR1 SGHNT, CDR2 YYREEE (reference sequence). V lost 4 bases, J lost 7 bases, and 14 bases lay in between. Written as DNA, the CDR3 is TGTGCCAGCAGCCCGGACTCCGCCGGGACCCAGTACTTC. Its translation is CASSPDSAGTQYF.

In its sample, this clone was seen once. This sequence joins TRBV29-1 and TRBJ2-5; D is unresolved. CDR3 length equals 13 residues. Trimming shortened V by 4 bases and J by 2 bases, and 11 bases separated the two germline ends. Germline V CDR1 and CDR2: SQVTM, ANQGSEA. CDR3 amino acids: CSVARRLQETQYF. The DNA for the CDR3 is TGCAGCGTTGCGAGGCGGTTACAAGAGACCCAGTACTTC. The full variable domain, rest sourced from reference TRBV29-1 and TRBJ2-5, is SAVISQKPSRDICQRGTSLTIQCQVDSQVTMMFWYRQQPGQSLTLIATANQGSEATYESGFVIDKFPISRPNLTFSTLTVSNMSPEDSSIYLCSVARRLQETQYFGPGTRLLVL.

The CDR3 is CASSRQISGANVLTF. CDR3 DNA sequence: TGTGCCAGCAGCAGACAGATTTCTGGGGCCAACGTCCTGACTTTC. V usage is TRBV9 and J usage is TRBJ2-6; possible D gene TRBD1, 5 bases. Germline V gives CDR1 SGDLS, CDR2 YYNGEE. This CDR3 has 15 residues. V was cut by 4 bases and J by 1 base, with 9 bases left in between.

The rearrangement joins TRBV18 to TRBJ1-6; TRBD1 matches 7 bases. Looked up from germline, CDR1 is KGHSH and CDR2 is LQKENI. The CDR3 has 14 amino acids. The V and J ends lost 3 bases and 6 bases, in that order; junction bases with no gene match: 2. The CDR3, as DNA: TGTGCCAGCTCACCGGAGGGGGCTAATTCACCCCTCCACTTT. Translating it yields CASSPEGANSPLHF.

The chain employs TRBV10-2 and TRBJ1-1; D may be TRBD1 (5 bases). Trimming removed 0 bases from V and 0 bases from J, with 5 bases in between. CDR1 and CDR2 (germline): WSHSY, SAAADI. The CDR3 runs 14 residues. In nucleotides, the CDR3 is TGCGCCAGCAGTGAGTCGACAGTGAACACTGAAGCTTTCTTT. Protein sequence: CASSESTVNTEAFF.

CDR3 bases: TGTGCCAGCAGCTTAGGGAGAACAGGGCAAACTGAAGCTTTCTTT. Translating gives CASSLGRTGQTEAFF. J is TRBJ1-1 and V is TRBV7-2; D might be TRBD1 (6 bases). The CDR3 contains 15 residues. V was shortened by 1 base and J by 5 bases, with 14 bases between the two germline ends. Germline CDR1 reads SGHTA; CDR2 reads FQGNSA.

This chain links TRBV6-5 with TRBJ2-7; 8 bases fit TRBD1. Germline CDR1 MNHEY, CDR2 SVGAGI. The CDR3 contains 13 residues. Germline trimming cut 6 bases from V and 0 bases from J; bases unmatched to any gene: 1. The CDR3 DNA follows: TGTGCCAGCAGGGGGACAGGCTCCTACGAGCAGTACTTC. Its protein is CASRGTGSYEQYF.

The chain recombines TRBV5-1 with TRBJ2-7; maybe TRBD1 (6 bases). Between the trimmed V and J ends, which lost 5 bases and 5 bases, there was a span of 17 bases. The CDR3 spans 14 residues. From germline, CDR1 is SGHRS and CDR2 YFSETQ. CDR3 loop: CASSHGQSSNEQYF. In nucleotides, the CDR3 is TGCGCCAGCAGTCATGGACAGAGTTCGAACGAGCAGTACTTC.

This clone was detected only once. The chain employs TRBV24-1 and TRBJ2-3; tentative D call: TRBD1 (6 bases). V gave up 4 bases and J gave up 3 bases, with 13 bases separating them. From germline, CDR1 is KGHDR and CDR2 SFDVKD. The CDR3 length is 15 residues. The CDR3 nucleotides read TGTGCCACCAGTGAGGCGAGGGGGAATACAGATACGCAGTATTTT. Amino acids: CATSEARGNTDTQYF.

This chain uses TRBV28 with TRBJ2-7; D is perhaps TRBD1 (6 bases). This CDR3 is 14 amino acids long. V gave up 4 bases and J gave up 1 base, with 11 bases separating them. Germline V gene lookup returns CDR1 MDHEN and CDR2 SYDVKM. The CDR3 region has the DNA TGTGCCAGCAGTTCAGGACAGCGATCCTACGAGCAGTACTTC. Translated: CASSSGQRSYEQYF.

The V call is TRBV2, the J call TRBJ1-1; 9 nucleotides match TRBD1. The CDR3 is 16 amino acids. Trimming took 5 bases from V and 0 from J; bases not matched to a gene: 7. Per germline, CDR1 SNHLY and CDR2 FYNNEI. In DNA form, the CDR3 reads TGTGCCAGCAGTCCCGGGACAGGGACGATGAACACTGAAGCTTTCTTT. Translating gives CASSPGTGTMNTEAFF. The full variable domain, with the rest looked up from reference TRBV2 and TRBJ1-1, is EPEVTQTPSHQVTQMGQEVILRCVPISNHLYFYWYRQILGQKVEFLVSFYNNEISEKSEIFDDQFSVERPDGSNFTLKIRSTKLEDSAMYFCASSPGTGTMNTEAFFGQGTRLTVV.

The gene calls are TRBV11-2 and TRBJ2-3, with D tentatively TRBD2 (7 bases). CDR1 SGHAT and CDR2 FQNNGV come from the germline V gene. Trimming removed 5 bases at V and 6 bases at J, with 18 bases between. This CDR3 contains 15 residues. This chain's CDR3 is CASSTAGAIRDTQYF. CDR3 sequence (DNA): TGTGCCAGCAGCACGGCGGGGGCCATTAGGGATACGCAGTATTTT.

The genes are TRBV6-5 and TRBJ2-7; 8 bases are shared with TRBD1. Germline-derived CDR1 and CDR2 are MNHEY and SVGAGI. Germline trimming cut 6 bases from V and 3 bases from J; bases unmatched to any gene: 10. The CDR3 length is 15 residues. CDR3 sequence reads: CASRDRGVKFYEQYF. In DNA form, the CDR3 reads TGTGCCAGCAGAGACAGGGGAGTTAAATTCTACGAGCAGTACTTC.

The rearrangement uses TRBV28 and TRBJ1-5; 7 bases fit TRBD1. The germline gives CDR1 MDHEN, CDR2 SYDVKM. J gave up 9 bases and V 5 bases, and 13 bases lay outside the gene matches. This CDR3 comprises 15 residues. DNA for the CDR3: TGTGCCAGCAGTGCCGTAACGGGACAGTTGTCGCCCCAGCATTTT. Its translation is CASSAVTGQLSPQHF.

This chain joins TRBV20-1 and TRBJ2-7; D remains ambiguous. CDR1 and CDR2 (germline): DFQATT, SNEGSKA (reference sequence). V lost 6 bases to trimming and J lost 3 bases, with 9 bases between them. CDR3 size: 11 residues. In nucleotides, the CDR3 is TGCAGTGCCACAGTGGACTACGAGCAGTACTTC. Translation gives CSATVDYEQYF.

This chain joins TRBV15 and TRBJ1-5, with D possibly matching TRBD1 (5 bases). The V gene's germline CDR1 is LNHNV and CDR2 YYDKDF (reference sequence). The CDR3 has 16 amino acids. V lost 0 bases, J lost 3 bases, and 12 bases lay in between. CDR3 in amino acids: CATSRDLSGLNQPQHF. DNA for the CDR3: TGTGCCACCAGCAGAGATCTGTCAGGGCTCAATCAGCCCCAGCATTTT.

A single count supports this clone. The gene calls are TRBV30 and TRBJ2-1; 8 nucleotides align to TRBD2. Trimming took 1 base from V and 3 from J; bases not matched to a gene: 2. From germline, CDR1 is GTSNPN and CDR2 SVGIG (reference sequence). This CDR3 has 14 residues. The CDR3 sequence is CAWSAGTSYNEQFF. CDR3 nucleotide sequence: TGTGCCTGGAGTGCCGGGACTAGCTACAATGAGCAGTTCTTC.

This chain links TRBV12-3 or TRBV12-4 with TRBJ2-7; D possibly corresponds to TRBD2 (5 bases). The CDR3 loop spans 12 amino acids. V lost 3 bases and J 5 bases, leaving 8 bases between the germline ends. In DNA, the CDR3 is TGTGCCAGCAGTTTTTACGGGGACGAGCAGTACTTC. Amino acid sequence: CASSFYGDEQYF.